These T cell receptor beta chains were read from a single sample in a study of T cell changes during pregnancy in multiple sclerosis. Libraries were prepared by immunoSEQ multiplex PCR; TCRdb keeps only in-frame clonotypes and omits some of them. The sample holds almost 50,000 clones, approximately 93% seen once. The input for sequencing was CD4+ T cells from peripheral blood mononuclear cells, taken in the third trimester of pregnancy. The source is a female donor with multiple sclerosis, enrolled in a pregnancy study. The CDR3 runs from the conserved cysteine through the conserved F or W. D genes are given only for firm matches. Only some rows state a clone size, as once, few, many or a class for expanded clones.

cdr3_aa: CSMGGGGEQFF
cdr3_nt: TGCAGTATGGGGGGGGGCGGTGAGCAGTTCTTC
clone_size: .
d_call: .
j_call: TRBJ2-1
v_call: TRBV20-1

cdr3_aa: CASSPGTELGGYTF
cdr3_nt: TGTGCCAGCTCACCAGGGACAGAATTGGGTGGCTACACCTTC
clone_size: .
d_call: TRBD1
j_call: TRBJ1-2
v_call: TRBV18

cdr3_aa: CATSREAGMNTEAFF
cdr3_nt: TGTGCCACCAGCAGAGAGGCAGGGATGAACACTGAAGCTTTCTTT
clone_size: .
d_call: .
j_call: TRBJ1-1
v_call: TRBV15

cdr3_aa: CASSLFYGGAVETQYF
cdr3_nt: TGTGCCAGCAGCTTGTTTTACGGGGGGGCCGTTGAGACCCAGTACTTC
clone_size: .
d_call: TRBD2
j_call: TRBJ2-5
v_call: TRBV5-5

cdr3_aa: CASSGQGASDTQYF
cdr3_nt: TGTGCCAGCAGTGGACAGGGGGCCTCAGATACGCAGTATTTT
clone_size: .
d_call: TRBD1
j_call: TRBJ2-3
v_call: TRBV2

cdr3_aa: CASLRGDRGPYEQYF
cdr3_nt: TGTGCCAGCCTGAGGGGAGACAGGGGGCCCTACGAGCAGTACTTC
clone_size: .
d_call: TRBD1
j_call: TRBJ2-7
v_call: TRBV7-3

cdr3_aa: CASHKGTGFSNQPQHF
cdr3_nt: TGTGCCAGCCACAAGGGAACGGGATTTAGCAATCAGCCCCAGCATTTT
clone_size: .
d_call: .
j_call: TRBJ1-5
v_call: TRBV27

cdr3_aa: CASSPTGNTIYF
cdr3_nt: TGTGCCAGCAGCCCGACAGGAAACACCATATATTTT
clone_size: .
d_call: .
j_call: TRBJ1-3
v_call: TRBV14

cdr3_aa: CASSFLAGGITDTQYF
cdr3_nt: TGTGCCAGCAGCTTCTTAGCGGGAGGAATCACAGATACGCAGTATTTT
clone_size: .
d_call: TRBD2
j_call: TRBJ2-3
v_call: TRBV7-9

cdr3_aa: CASSLELAGALVDTQYF
cdr3_nt: TGTGCCAGCAGCTTGGAATTAGCGGGGGCCCTAGTAGATACGCAGTATTTT
clone_size: .
d_call: TRBD2
j_call: TRBJ2-3
v_call: TRBV5-4

cdr3_aa: CASSQDSAPAGGSKNIQYF
cdr3_nt: TGCGCCAGCAGCCAAGATTCAGCCCCTGCGGGGGGTAGCAAAAACATTCAGTACTTC
clone_size: .
d_call: TRBD2
j_call: TRBJ2-4
v_call: TRBV4-1

cdr3_aa: CASSLTGELYNEQFF
cdr3_nt: TGTGCCAGCAGCTTGACAGGGGAACTCTACAATGAGCAGTTCTTC
clone_size: once
d_call: TRBD1
j_call: TRBJ2-1
v_call: TRBV7-8

cdr3_aa: CASKRQDSNQPQHF
cdr3_nt: TGTGCCAGCAAAAGACAGGACAGCAATCAGCCCCAGCATTTT
clone_size: .
d_call: .
j_call: TRBJ1-5
v_call: TRBV27

cdr3_aa: CASSSWTGRGEKLFF
cdr3_nt: TGTGCCAGCAGCTCCTGGACAGGGCGGGGTGAAAAACTGTTTTTT
clone_size: .
d_call: TRBD1
j_call: TRBJ1-4
v_call: TRBV7-9

cdr3_aa: CASSVKRSHTGELFF
cdr3_nt: TGTGCCAGCAGTGTTAAGCGGAGCCACACCGGGGAGCTGTTTTTT
clone_size: .
d_call: .
j_call: TRBJ2-2
v_call: TRBV2

cdr3_aa: CASSKVTKRNTEAFF
cdr3_nt: TGTGCCAGCAGCAAAGTGACTAAGAGGAACACTGAAGCTTTCTTT
clone_size: .
d_call: .
j_call: TRBJ1-1
v_call: TRBV21-1

cdr3_aa: CASSPGEYNTGELFF
cdr3_nt: TGCGCCAGCAGCCCCGGAGAATACAACACCGGGGAGCTGTTTTTT
clone_size: few
d_call: .
j_call: TRBJ2-2
v_call: TRBV23-1

cdr3_aa: CASSHLPGQGNYEQYF
cdr3_nt: TGTGCCAGCAGCCATCTCCCGGGACAGGGGAACTACGAGCAGTACTTC
clone_size: .
d_call: TRBD1
j_call: TRBJ2-7
v_call: TRBV2

cdr3_aa: CSAQRVVVDTQYF
cdr3_nt: TGCAGCGCACAGAGGGTGGTGGTAGATACGCAGTATTTT
clone_size: .
d_call: .
j_call: TRBJ2-3
v_call: TRBV29-1

cdr3_aa: CASSLGSGGAGELFF
cdr3_nt: TGTGCCAGCAGCTTAGGTTCGGGGGGGGCCGGGGAGCTGTTTTTT
clone_size: .
d_call: TRBD2
j_call: TRBJ2-2
v_call: TRBV11-2

cdr3_aa: CASSQDWAPGLAGGRYEQYF
cdr3_nt: TGCGCCAGCAGCCAAGATTGGGCCCCGGGACTAGCGGGAGGTCGGTACGAGCAGTACTTC
clone_size: .
d_call: TRBD2
j_call: TRBJ2-7
v_call: TRBV4-1

cdr3_aa: CASSPLPQVSGNTIYF
cdr3_nt: TGTGCCAGCAGCCCATTGCCGCAGGTCTCTGGAAACACCATATATTTT
clone_size: .
d_call: .
j_call: TRBJ1-3
v_call: TRBV11-3

cdr3_aa: CSANGDSTEAFF
cdr3_nt: TGCAGCGCCAACGGAGATAGCACTGAAGCTTTCTTT
clone_size: .
d_call: .
j_call: TRBJ1-1
v_call: TRBV29-1

cdr3_aa: CATSRTGTGYGYTF
cdr3_nt: TGTGCCACCAGCAGAACCGGGACAGGGTATGGCTACACCTTC
clone_size: .
d_call: TRBD1
j_call: TRBJ1-2
v_call: TRBV15

cdr3_aa: CASSSQFGGPGGYTF
cdr3_nt: TGTGCCAGCAGCTCACAGTTTGGAGGGCCGGGGGGCTACACCTTC
clone_size: .
d_call: .
j_call: TRBJ1-2
v_call: TRBV9

cdr3_aa: CSVDSLGGGRGGEQYF
cdr3_nt: TGCAGCGTTGATTCTCTGGGAGGCGGGAGGGGAGGCGAGCAGTACTTC
clone_size: .
d_call: TRBD2
j_call: TRBJ2-7
v_call: TRBV29-1

cdr3_aa: CASSFKRDHEQFF
cdr3_nt: TGTGCCAGCAGCTTTAAGCGGGATCATGAGCAGTTCTTC
clone_size: .
d_call: TRBD2
j_call: TRBJ2-1
v_call: TRBV11-3

cdr3_aa: CASSFNQGLEQFF
cdr3_nt: TGTGCCAGCAGCTTTAACCAGGGTCTTGAGCAGTTCTTC
clone_size: .
d_call: .
j_call: TRBJ2-1
v_call: TRBV11-2

cdr3_aa: CASSPGDRDNQPQHF
cdr3_nt: TGTGCCAGCAGCCCTGGGGACAGGGACAATCAGCCCCAGCATTTT
clone_size: few
d_call: TRBD1
j_call: TRBJ1-5
v_call: TRBV9

cdr3_aa: CASSLEGTSIFNEQFF
cdr3_nt: TGTGCCAGCAGCTTAGAAGGGACTAGTATTTTCAATGAGCAGTTCTTC
clone_size: .
d_call: TRBD2
j_call: TRBJ2-1
v_call: TRBV11-2

cdr3_aa: CASSVGSAGERGEQFF
cdr3_nt: TGTGCCAGCAGCGTAGGTTCAGCGGGAGAGAGGGGTGAGCAGTTCTTC
clone_size: .
d_call: TRBD2
j_call: TRBJ2-1
v_call: TRBV9

cdr3_aa: CASNPTRGGQPQHF
cdr3_nt: TGTGCCAGTAACCCTACTCGAGGGGGTCAGCCCCAGCATTTT
clone_size: .
d_call: .
j_call: TRBJ1-5
v_call: TRBV19

cdr3_aa: CASSRQVLSNQPQHF
cdr3_nt: TGTGCCAGTAGTCGACAGGTGTTGAGCAATCAGCCCCAGCATTTT
clone_size: .
d_call: .
j_call: TRBJ1-5
v_call: TRBV19

cdr3_aa: CASSLRGPLAGLTDTQYF
cdr3_nt: TGTGCCAGCAGCTTGAGGGGTCCCCTAGCGGGGCTTACAGATACGCAGTATTTT
clone_size: .
d_call: TRBD2
j_call: TRBJ2-3
v_call: TRBV5-4

cdr3_aa: CASSSRPGAVSRNQPQHF
cdr3_nt: TGTGCCAGCAGTTCGCGTCCAGGGGCCGTTTCTCGCAATCAGCCCCAGCATTTT
clone_size: .
d_call: .
j_call: TRBJ1-5
v_call: TRBV28

cdr3_aa: CASSVVRRGEGGNQPQHF
cdr3_nt: TGTGCCAGCAGCGTAGTGAGGCGGGGTGAGGGCGGCAATCAGCCCCAGCATTTT
clone_size: .
d_call: .
j_call: TRBJ1-5
v_call: TRBV9

cdr3_aa: CASSRFSNEKLFF
cdr3_nt: TGCGCCAGCAGCCGATTCAGTAATGAAAAACTGTTTTTT
clone_size: .
d_call: .
j_call: TRBJ1-4
v_call: TRBV4-1

cdr3_aa: CSVVGLAGGGGTQYF
cdr3_nt: TGCAGCGTTGTGGGGCTAGCGGGAGGAGGCGGGACCCAGTACTTC
clone_size: .
d_call: TRBD2
j_call: TRBJ2-5
v_call: TRBV29-1

cdr3_aa: CASSRHGGLAAYNEQFF
cdr3_nt: TGTGCCAGCAGCCGTCATGGGGGACTAGCGGCCTACAATGAGCAGTTCTTC
clone_size: .
d_call: TRBD2
j_call: TRBJ2-1
v_call: TRBV7-8

cdr3_aa: CASRTLGQGIGYTF
cdr3_nt: TGTGCCAGCAGAACCCTGGGACAGGGGATTGGCTACACCTTC
clone_size: .
d_call: TRBD1
j_call: TRBJ1-2
v_call: TRBV6-5

cdr3_aa: CASSQEVAGSYEQYF
cdr3_nt: TGTGCCAGCAGCCAAGAGGTAGCGGGAAGTTACGAGCAGTACTTC
clone_size: .
d_call: TRBD2
j_call: TRBJ2-7
v_call: TRBV4-2

cdr3_aa: CASSPTGFAGGNSPLHF
cdr3_nt: TGTGCCAGCTCACCGACCGGGTTTGCAGGGGGGAATTCACCCCTCCACTTT
clone_size: .
d_call: TRBD1
j_call: TRBJ1-6
v_call: TRBV18

cdr3_aa: CASSLPTGVCGYTF
cdr3_nt: TGTGCCAGCAGCTTACCGACAGGGGTGTGTGGCTACACCTTC
clone_size: .
d_call: TRBD1
j_call: TRBJ1-2
v_call: TRBV7-6

cdr3_aa: CASSTGLTEAFF
cdr3_nt: TGTGCCAGCAGTACAGGGTTAACTGAAGCTTTCTTT
clone_size: .
d_call: .
j_call: TRBJ1-1
v_call: TRBV28

cdr3_aa: CASSFGQGNYGYTF
cdr3_nt: TGTGCCAGCAGCTTCGGACAGGGGAACTATGGCTACACCTTC
clone_size: .
d_call: TRBD1
j_call: TRBJ1-2
v_call: TRBV7-9

cdr3_aa: CASSAGTSGYNEQFF
cdr3_nt: TGTGCCAGCAGCGCTGGGACTAGCGGGTACAATGAGCAGTTCTTC
clone_size: .
d_call: TRBD2
j_call: TRBJ2-1
v_call: TRBV6-1

cdr3_aa: CASSDNVGQGKEKLFF
cdr3_nt: TGTGCCAGCAGCGATAACGTGGGACAGGGAAAAGAAAAACTGTTTTTT
clone_size: .
d_call: TRBD1
j_call: TRBJ1-4
v_call: TRBV28

cdr3_aa: CASSYQGSTGNTIYF
cdr3_nt: TGCGCCAGCAGCTACCAGGGTTCGACTGGAAACACCATATATTTT
clone_size: .
d_call: .
j_call: TRBJ1-3
v_call: TRBV5-1

cdr3_aa: CASRTVSGRMETQYF
cdr3_nt: TGTGCCAGCAGAACGGTTAGCGGGAGGATGGAGACCCAGTACTTC
clone_size: .
d_call: TRBD2
j_call: TRBJ2-5
v_call: TRBV6-5

cdr3_aa: CSVHSGNNEQFF
cdr3_nt: TGCAGCGTCCATAGCGGGAACAATGAGCAGTTCTTC
clone_size: once
d_call: TRBD2
j_call: TRBJ2-1
v_call: TRBV29-1

cdr3_aa: CASSLEQGAGGYTF
cdr3_nt: TGTGCCAGCAGCTTAGAGCAGGGGGCTGGTGGCTACACCTTC
clone_size: .
d_call: TRBD1
j_call: TRBJ1-2
v_call: TRBV7-6

cdr3_aa: CAIRIQGNTEAFF
cdr3_nt: TGTGCCATCAGAATACAGGGGAACACTGAAGCTTTCTTT
clone_size: once
d_call: .
j_call: TRBJ1-1
v_call: TRBV10-3

cdr3_aa: CATGGASGAVTQYF
cdr3_nt: TGTGCCACCGGGGGGGCTAGCGGCGCTGTGACCCAGTACTTC
clone_size: .
d_call: TRBD2
j_call: TRBJ2-5
v_call: TRBV19